The sequence of this T cell receptor (beta chain) was determined in a study of blood T cell repertoires in COVID-19. Turning to the study itself: There were acute and convalescent COVID-19 samples, and they came from the United States, Italy and Spain. T cells, B-cell-depleted T cells, or PBMCs supplied cDNA or gDNA.

Under the authors' procedure: Estimated nucleated cell counts came from reference gene primer amplification. The data were produced by immunoSEQ multiplex PCR, yet TCRdb's version contains in-frame clones alone and is incomplete. Clone size and V and J calls were adopted from that table, with D and trimming inferred from the DNA. The table records more than 100,000 clones, approximately 88% of them present only once. The V segment lost 4 bases and the J segment 0 bases; nucleotides outside the gene matches: 5. This CDR3 comprises 15 residues. CDR1 and CDR2 (germline): MDHEN, SYDVKM. The source is a man between 65 and 85 years old with active COVID-19. This sequence joins TRBV28 and TRBJ1-1, with TRBD1 identical over 7 bases. Sequencing used peripheral blood. The CDR3 loop is CASSSVQGLNTEAFF. CDR3 in DNA: TGTGCCAGCAGTTCAGTACAGGGGTTGAACACTGAAGCTTTCTTT.